These T cell receptor beta chains were read from a single sample in a study of human T cells and chemical hapten exposure. Via MiXCR, TCRdb re-called the RACE reads, giving one row per CDR3 protein. The sample records roughly 180,000 distinct CDR3 sequences, around 20% being singletons. The sample was whole blood, taken in connection with sensitization to the hapten diphenylcyclopropenone (DPC). The receptors stem from a woman between 50 and 59 years old with alopecia areata. Some clones in this sample may be carry-over from other donors' samples. Both conserved end residues are part of each CDR3. A D gene is named only where the DNA matches it firmly. For some rows the clone size is stated as once, few or many, or as a class when expanded; others skip it.

clone_size | j_call | d_call | v_call | cdr3_nt | cdr3_aa
NA | TRBJ1-6 | TRBD1 | TRBV20-1 | TGCAGTGCCGCTACTCTGGGACAGGCTAATTCACCCCTCCACTTT | CSAATLGQANSPLHF
NA | TRBJ1-1 | NA | TRBV7-9 | TGTGCCAGCAGCTTCGAGGGAGACACTGAAGCTTTCTTT | CASSFEGDTEAFF
once | TRBJ1-1 | TRBD1 | TRBV29-1 | TGCAGCGCTTCGACAGGGGCGAACACTGAAGCTTTCTTT | CSASTGANTEAFF
NA | TRBJ2-3 | TRBD2 | TRBV7-2 | TGTGCCAGCAAGTTAGAAGCGGGAACAGATACGCAGTATTTT | CASKLEAGTDTQYF
NA | TRBJ2-7 | TRBD2 | TRBV20-1 | TGCAGTGCTATGGGCGGGAGAGAATACGAGCAGTACTTC | CSAMGGREYEQYF
few | TRBJ2-5 | NA | TRBV6-8 | TGTGCCAGCAGTTACTCGACAGGTGGTGGAGAGACCCAGTACTTC | CASSYSTGGGETQYF
NA | TRBJ2-2 | NA | TRBV9 | TGTGCCAGCAGCGTAGATCCATTAGCGGTGAACACCGGGGAGCTGTTTTTT | CASSVDPLAVNTGELFF
NA | TRBJ2-2 | NA | TRBV3-1 | TGTGCCAGCAGCCAAGGTGGGAGCACCGGGGAGCTGTTTTTT | CASSQGGSTGELFF
few | TRBJ1-2 | NA | TRBV6-2/TRBV6-3 | TGTGCCAGCAGTTCCGCCGGGACACTCTATGGCTACACCTTC | CASSSAGTLYGYTF
NA | TRBJ2-5 | NA | TRBV6-2/TRBV6-3 | TGTGCCAGCCGAACAGACGGGAGTCCTGGGGAGACCCAGTACTTC | CASRTDGSPGETQYF
few | TRBJ2-3 | NA | TRBV11-3 | TGTGCCAGCAGCTACAGGGGGGGCGCAGATACGCAGTATTTT | CASSYRGGADTQYF
NA | TRBJ1-5 | NA | TRBV29-1 | TGCAGCGTTGTAGATCCTGGGGGAAATCAGCCCCAGCATTTT | CSVVDPGGNQPQHF
NA | TRBJ2-1 | TRBD2 | TRBV6-1 | TGTGCCAGCAGAGAAACCGGGACTAGCCCCAATGAGCAGTTCTTC | CASRETGTSPNEQFF
few | TRBJ2-2 | NA | TRBV4-2 | TGTGCCAGCAGCCCCCGTGGAGCTGGGAGGACCGGGGAGCTGTTTTTT | CASSPRGAGRTGELFF
many | TRBJ2-3 | TRBD1 | TRBV5-1 | TGCGCCAGCAGATCTCACAGGGGCGACACAGATACGCAGTATTTT | CASRSHRGDTDTQYF
NA | TRBJ2-1 | NA | TRBV6-2/TRBV6-3 | TGTGCCAGCAGTTCAGCCCTAGCTAATGAGCAGTTCTTC | CASSSALANEQFF
few | TRBJ2-3 | NA | TRBV7-2 | TGTGCCAGCAGTACGACGCTTGGCACAGATACGCAGTATTTT | CASSTTLGTDTQYF
few | TRBJ2-2 | NA | TRBV10-2 | TGCGCCAGCAGTCCCGTTGAGGGCTTCGTCACCGGGGAGCTGTTTTTT | CASSPVEGFVTGELFF
NA | TRBJ1-3 | NA | TRBV13 | TGTGCCAGCAGCCCTACGGACAGATCTGGAAACACCATATATTTT | CASSPTDRSGNTIYF
NA | TRBJ2-7 | NA | TRBV5-6 | TGTGCCAGCAGCTTGTTCGACTACGTCGTCGACGAGCAGTACTTC | CASSLFDYVVDEQYF
many | TRBJ1-1 | TRBD1 | TRBV7-3 | TGTGCCAGCAGCTCGACAGGGGGTGGTGAAGCTTTCTTT | CASSSTGGGEAFF
NA | TRBJ2-1 | TRBD2 | TRBV20-1 | TGCAGTGCTAGGGTCCCTAGCGGGTACAATGAGCAGTTCTTC | CSARVPSGYNEQFF
few | TRBJ2-2 | NA | TRBV2 | TGTGCCAGCAGTGTGGGCCCCTCAGAATCCGGGGAGCTGTTTTTT | CASSVGPSESGELFF
few | TRBJ1-1 | NA | TRBV5-1 | TGCGCCAGCAGCTTCAAAGGGGACACTGAAGCTTTCTTT | CASSFKGDTEAFF
NA | TRBJ1-1 | NA | TRBV5-1 | TGCGCCAGCAGCTTGGAGGGCAGCTGGTTTGAAGCTTTCTTT | CASSLEGSWFEAFF
once | TRBJ1-4 | NA | TRBV7-9 | TGTGCCAGCAGCTTCCGGGGGGAGGTTAATGAAAAACTGTTTTTT | CASSFRGEVNEKLFF
few | TRBJ2-2 | NA | TRBV2 | TGTGCCAGCAAGCGCGGAGAGAACACCGGGGAGCTGTTTTTT | CASKRGENTGELFF
NA | TRBJ2-2 | NA | TRBV12-3/TRBV12-4 | TGTGCCAGCAGCAGCAGCGCCGGGGAGCTGTTTTTT | CASSSSAGELFF
NA | TRBJ1-5 | NA | TRBV6-6 | TGTGCCAGCATTCTTTCAGGGAATCAGCCCCAGCATTTT | CASILSGNQPQHF
few | TRBJ1-5 | NA | TRBV2 | TGTGCCAGTAATCTCGGACTGGCAAGCAATCAGCCCCAGCATTTT | CASNLGLASNQPQHF
NA | TRBJ2-7 | NA | TRBV20-1 | TGCAGTGCCCGAGCACCTGCTTCGGGAGTTGTCTACGAGCAGTACTTC | CSARAPASGVVYEQYF
NA | TRBJ2-2 | NA | TRBV18 | TGTGCCAGCTCACCACGGGGGACACCGGGACACGAGAACACCGGGGAGCTGTTTTTT | CASSPRGTPGHENTGELFF
NA | TRBJ1-1 | NA | TRBV7-6 | TGTGCCAGCAGCTCCATGGGAGGATTGAACACTGAAGCTTTCTTT | CASSSMGGLNTEAFF
few | TRBJ2-2 | NA | TRBV7-2 | TGTGCCAGCAGCTTAGCGGGAGGTGCGCGGGAGCTGTTTTTT | CASSLAGGARELFF
NA | TRBJ2-2 | NA | TRBV5-1 | TGCGCCAGCAGCCCGTGGGGCGCCTCGAACACCGGGGAGCTGTTTTTT | CASSPWGASNTGELFF
NA | TRBJ1-1 | TRBD1 | TRBV25-1 | TGTGCCAGCAGTGAATTAGGCCGACAGGGAGGAGGCACTGAAGCTTTCTTT | CASSELGRQGGGTEAFF
NA | TRBJ2-1 | NA | TRBV24-1 | TGTGCCACCAGTGATTCTGCATGGGGCAATGAGCAGTTCTTC | CATSDSAWGNEQFF
few | TRBJ1-6 | NA | TRBV10-2 | TGCGCCGTACGGGACACTTTAAATTCACCCCTCCACTTT | CAVRDTLNSPLHF
NA | TRBJ2-7 | TRBD1 | TRBV15 | TGTGCCACCAGCCGAGACAGGGTGGAGGAGCAGTACTTC | CATSRDRVEEQYF
few | TRBJ2-1 | TRBD1 | TRBV2 | TGTGCCAGCAGTGGAAGGGGACAGGAGGTGCGACATTTTGAGCAGTTCTTC | CASSGRGQEVRHFEQFF
NA | TRBJ2-3 | TRBD2 | TRBV7-9 | TGTGCCAGCAGCTTCGAGGGAGGGCCCACAGATACGCAGTATTTT | CASSFEGGPTDTQYF
NA | TRBJ2-3 | NA | TRBV7-9 | TGTGCCAGCAGCTTCCGCGGGGGACAGGAATTTGGAGATACGCAGTATTTT | CASSFRGGQEFGDTQYF
few | TRBJ2-3 | NA | TRBV10-3 | TGTGCCATCGGGGCTGGGGGAAGGACAGATACGCAGTATTTT | CAIGAGGRTDTQYF